This T cell receptor (beta chain) originates from a study of human T cells and chemical hapten exposure. Study-level information: Each week of the roughly 24-week study, patients had diphenylcyclopropenone applied to the scalp.

This clonotype was observed a handful of times. The J segment lost 6 bases and the V segment lost 3 bases, leaving 5 bases of the junction unmatched. Germline V lookup: CDR1 SQVTM, CDR2 ANQGSEA. This CDR3 contains 12 residues. The time point is: patch test 3, about 24 weeks after DPC sensitization. Treatment of the sample: therapeutic diphenylcyclopropenone sensitization with weekly scalp DPC. Original analysis: A per-sample median of about 95,000 TCRs was observed, with counts ranging from about 20,000 to 750,000. TCRdb re-derived calls from the RACE reads in MiXCR, one entry per CDR3 protein. These V and J calls rely on TCRdb rather than the paper's analysis. In the table there are approximately 86,000 distinct CDR3 sequences, approximately 10% of which are singletons.

Sequencing was performed on whole blood, taken in connection with sensitization to the hapten diphenylcyclopropenone (DPC). This TCR was sampled from a woman in her thirties with alopecia areata. Some clones in this sample may be carry-over from other donors' samples. V usage is TRBV29-1 and J usage is TRBJ2-7; 7 bases align to TRBD2. DNA of the CDR3: TGCAGCGTTGAGCTAGCGGACTTCGAGCAGTACTTC. It translates to CSVELADFEQYF.